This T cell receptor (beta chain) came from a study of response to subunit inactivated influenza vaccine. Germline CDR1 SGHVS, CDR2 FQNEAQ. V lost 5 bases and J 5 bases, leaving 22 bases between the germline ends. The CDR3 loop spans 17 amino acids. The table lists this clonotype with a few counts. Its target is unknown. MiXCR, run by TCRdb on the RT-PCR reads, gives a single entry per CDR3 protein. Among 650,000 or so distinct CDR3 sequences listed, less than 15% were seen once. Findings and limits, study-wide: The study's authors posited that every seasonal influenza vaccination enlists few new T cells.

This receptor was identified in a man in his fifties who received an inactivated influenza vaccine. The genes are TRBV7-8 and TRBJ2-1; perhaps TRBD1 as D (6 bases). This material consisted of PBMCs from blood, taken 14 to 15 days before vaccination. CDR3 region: CASSRVRPGTRNNEQFF. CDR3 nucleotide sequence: TGTGCCAGCAGCAGAGTGAGACCCGGGACACGAAACAATGAGCAGTTCTTC.